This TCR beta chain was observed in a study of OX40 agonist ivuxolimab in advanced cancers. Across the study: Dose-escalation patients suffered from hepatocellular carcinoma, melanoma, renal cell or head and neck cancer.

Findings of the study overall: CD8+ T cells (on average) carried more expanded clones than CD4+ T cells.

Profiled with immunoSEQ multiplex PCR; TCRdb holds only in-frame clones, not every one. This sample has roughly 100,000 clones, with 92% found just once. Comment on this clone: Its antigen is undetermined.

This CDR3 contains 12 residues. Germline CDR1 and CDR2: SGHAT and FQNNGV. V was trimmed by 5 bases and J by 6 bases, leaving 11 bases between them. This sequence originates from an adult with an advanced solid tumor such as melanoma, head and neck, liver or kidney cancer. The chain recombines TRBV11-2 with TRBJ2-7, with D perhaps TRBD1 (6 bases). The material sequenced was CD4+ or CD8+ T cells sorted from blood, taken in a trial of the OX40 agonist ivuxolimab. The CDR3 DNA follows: TGTGCCAGCAGCCCTCGAGGGGGCGAGCAGTACTTC. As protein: CASSPRGGEQYF.